This T cell receptor beta chain comes out of a study of cytomegalovirus exposure and HLA in healthy donors. The sample holds one count of this clone. CDR3 length: 14 residues. In germline, CDR1 is SSHAT, CDR2 FNYEAQ (reference sequence). Trimming stripped 3 bases from V and 11 bases from J, with 18 bases between. Produced via immunoSEQ multiplex PCR; TCRdb's table is partial and in-frame only. Here the sample spans about 74,000 clones, 94% being singletons. The chain links TRBV7-7 to TRBJ2-3, with a tentative D call TRBD1 (5 bases). The sequencing input was PBMCs. The sequence was collected from a woman aged 18-35 years in good health and CMV-seropositive. The CDR3 nucleotides read TGTGCCAGCAGCTTGCAGGGCCTGGACGGTAAGCAGTATTTT. This gives the protein CASSLQGLDGKQYF.